Shown below are 32 T cell receptor beta chains from a single sample sequenced in a study of PD-L1 blockade in urothelial cancer. Repertoires were generated with immunoSEQ multiplex PCR, while TCRdb's copy carries only in-frame clones and drops some. The sample has approximately 24,000 clones; about 83% are singletons. Sequencing was performed on PBMCs, taken around atezolizumab (anti-PD-L1) treatment. These receptors originate from a man aged 45-65 years with urothelial cancer.

This chain connects TRBV6-1 to TRBJ2-7; 7 bases are a match to TRBD1. In germline, CDR1 is MNHNS, CDR2 SASEGT. The junction had 5 bases not matched to a gene; V was cut back by 10 bases and J by 2 bases. The CDR3 sequence is 12 residues long. The CDR3 here is CAIRGQAYEQYF. Written as DNA, the CDR3 is TGTGCCATCCGAGGACAGGCCTACGAGCAGTACTTC.

This chain joins TRBV27 and TRBJ1-1; TRBD1 agrees at 8 bases. J was trimmed by 0 bases and V by 5 bases; bases with no gene match: 11. CDR1 and CDR2 from the germline V gene are MNHEY and SMNVEV (reference sequence). This CDR3 region has 17 residues. This CDR3 reads CASSISGTGDMNTEAFF. The CDR3 nucleotides read TGTGCCAGCAGTATCTCCGGGACAGGAGACATGAACACTGAAGCTTTCTTT.

This chain links TRBV5-6 with TRBJ1-6; 8 bases align to TRBD1. This CDR3 contains 19 residues. CDR1 and CDR2 (germline): SGHDT, YYEEEE. Unmatched junction bases numbered 17, after V lost 0 bases and J lost 9 bases. CDR3 DNA: TGTGCCAGCAGCTTGGTATGGGACAGGAGACAAGGGGGGGGTTCACCCCTCCACTTT. It translates to CASSLVWDRRQGGGSPLHF.

V and J are TRBV28 and TRBJ2-7; 8 bases fit TRBD2. From germline, CDR1 is MDHEN and CDR2 SYDVKM. With 5 bases clipped from V and 4 bases from J, the junction kept 16 bases outside the gene matches. The CDR3 has 17 residues. This CDR3 reads CASSTGTRRSPPYEQYF. In DNA form, the CDR3 reads TGTGCCAGCAGTACCGGGACTAGAAGATCCCCCCCTTACGAGCAGTACTTC.

This clone was detected a few times. The chain combines TRBV2 with TRBJ1-5, with 8 bases aligning to TRBD1. V shed 6 bases, J shed 4 bases, and the junction held 8 bases outside the gene matches. The CDR3 totals 15 residues. In germline, CDR1 is SNHLY, CDR2 FYNNEI. CDR3 sequence reads: CASSKLQGENQPQHF. The CDR3 DNA is TGTGCCAGCAGCAAGTTACAGGGGGAGAATCAGCCCCAGCATTTT. The full variable domain, in which reference TRBV2 and TRBJ1-5 provide the parts outside the CDR3, is EPEVTQTPSHQVTQMGQEVILRCVPISNHLYFYWYRQILGQKVEFLVSFYNNEISEKSEIFDDQFSVERPDGSNFTLKIRSTKLEDSAMYFCASSKLQGENQPQHFGDGTRLSIL.

The chain has TRBV28 and TRBJ1-3, with D possibly matching TRBD1 (5 bases). CDR1 and CDR2 (germline): MDHEN, SYDVKM. CDR3 length: 16 amino acids. V was cut by 4 bases and J by 3 bases, with 16 bases left in between. This CDR3 is CASSSRGGVGGNTIYF. The CDR3 DNA is TGTGCCAGCAGTTCCCGCGGAGGGGTCGGTGGAAACACCATATATTTT.

The genes are TRBV7-2 and TRBJ2-3, with 10 positions matching TRBD2. J gave up 1 base and V 2 bases, and 9 bases lay outside the gene matches. Germline assignment: CDR1 SGHTA and CDR2 FQGNSA. The CDR3 covers 18 residues. CDR3 amino acids: CASSLLAGGPQGTDTQYF. In nucleotides, the CDR3 is TGTGCCAGCAGCTTATTAGCGGGGGGACCCCAAGGCACAGATACGCAGTATTTT.

This rearrangement joins TRBV7-7 to TRBJ2-3; D remains unclear. CDR3 length equals 15 residues. The V gene's germline CDR1 is SSHAT and CDR2 FNYEAQ (reference sequence). The ends were cut back, 5 bases at V and 4 bases at J, with 16 bases in the middle. The chain's CDR3 is CASSPSIAEPDTQYF. The CDR3 region has the DNA TGTGCCAGCAGCCCCTCGATAGCTGAACCAGATACGCAGTATTTT.

The rearrangement uses TRBV2 and TRBJ2-7, with 7 nucleotides matching TRBD1. Losses at the gene ends were 7 bases for V and 7 bases for J; bases not matched to a gene: 10. The CDR3 consists of 13 residues. Per germline, CDR1 SNHLY and CDR2 FYNNEI. In nucleotides, the CDR3 is TGTGCCAGCACCCGGGACAGCCCCGGGGAGCAGTACTTC. It yields the protein CASTRDSPGEQYF.

The rearrangement joins TRBV30 to TRBJ1-2; D remains unclear. Germline CDR1 reads GTSNPN; CDR2 reads SVGIG (reference sequence). Trimming removed 4 bases at V and 0 bases at J, with 12 bases between. The CDR3 contains 14 residues. CDR3 sequence reads: CAWNRESPNYGYTF. The CDR3 DNA is TGTGCCTGGAATCGGGAGAGTCCTAACTATGGCTACACCTTC.

The chain is built from TRBV27 and TRBJ2-3, with D hard to call. The germline V and J ends were trimmed by 0 bases and 0 bases, with 10 bases remaining between them. The CDR3 runs 16 residues. From germline, CDR1 is MNHEY and CDR2 SMNVEV (reference sequence). CDR3 sequence reads: CASSLSVGPSTDTQYF. CDR3 DNA: TGTGCCAGCAGTTTATCGGTCGGTCCCAGCACAGATACGCAGTATTTT.

V gene TRBV7-2 combines with J gene TRBJ2-7; 7 bases fit TRBD2. Germline V gene lookup returns CDR1 SGHTA and CDR2 FQGNSA. There are 14 residues in the CDR3. With V trimmed by 1 base and J by 2 bases, 2 bases remained unmatched. The CDR3 spells CASSLVGGAYEQYF. The DNA for the CDR3 is TGTGCCAGCAGCTTAGTGGGGGGGGCCTACGAGCAGTACTTC.

The chain couples TRBV9 to TRBJ1-2; TRBD1 matches at 9 bases. CDR1 and CDR2 (germline): SGDLS, YYNGEE. Germline trimming cut 7 bases from V and 7 bases from J; bases unmatched to any gene: 14. The CDR3 totals 15 residues. For the CDR3, the DNA is TGTGCCAGCGACGTAGACGGACAGGGGACTATTGGCTACACCTTC. Protein product: CASDVDGQGTIGYTF.

This rearrangement joins TRBV2 to TRBJ2-2, with 7 positions matching TRBD2. The V gene end was trimmed by 6 bases and the J gene end by 4 bases; junction bases not matched to a gene: 5. This CDR3 comprises 14 residues. Germline V lookup: CDR1 SNHLY, CDR2 FYNNEI. The CDR3 sequence is CASRGGFSTGELFF. The CDR3 region has the DNA TGTGCCAGCAGGGGGGGGTTTAGCACCGGGGAGCTGTTTTTT.

The rearrangement links TRBV28 to TRBJ2-7; D possibly corresponds to TRBD2 (5 bases). CDR3 length: 13 amino acids. V was shortened by 5 bases and J by 5 bases, with 13 bases between the two germline ends. Germline CDR1 MDHEN, CDR2 SYDVKM. The CDR3 reads CASSPTGMNEQYF. As DNA, the CDR3 is TGTGCCAGCAGTCCGACCGGGATGAACGAGCAGTACTTC.

This chain connects TRBV29-1 to TRBJ2-2; 10 bases are a match to TRBD2. The CDR3 sequence is 16 residues long. The ends lost 4 bases at V and 2 bases at J; junction bases unmatched: 7. Germline V CDR1 and CDR2: SQVTM, ANQGSEA. This CDR3 is CSVARLAGENTGELFF. The DNA of the CDR3 is TGCAGCGTTGCCCGCCTAGCGGGGGAAAACACCGGGGAGCTGTTTTTT.

This chain links TRBV30 with TRBJ1-2; D unclear. The CDR3 is 14 residues long. Germline V gene sequence: CDR1 GTSNPN, CDR2 SVGIG (reference sequence). V was shortened by 0 bases and J by 6 bases, with 14 bases between the two germline ends. This CDR3 is CAWSVQIRKDGYTF. CDR3 in DNA: TGTGCCTGGAGTGTACAGATAAGGAAGGATGGCTACACCTTC.

The rearrangement uses TRBV4-1 and TRBJ2-2, with D maybe TRBD2 (6 bases). This CDR3 is 15 amino acids long. Germline CDR1 is MGHRA and CDR2 is YSYEKL. Deletions cut 5 bases from V and 5 bases from J, with 15 bases between. The DNA of the CDR3 is TGCGCCAGCAGCTTCATGGGGGGAAGGACCGGGGAGCTGTTTTTT. It is translated as CASSFMGGRTGELFF.

The chain couples TRBV5-1 to TRBJ2-7; no clear D gene. Trimming shortened V by 1 base and J by 5 bases, and 10 bases separated the two germline ends. Germline V lookup: CDR1 SGHRS, CDR2 YFSETQ. The CDR3 loop spans 13 amino acids. CDR3 nucleotide sequence: TGCGCCAGCAGCTTGTCCGCTTTAGACGAGCAGTACTTC. This codes for CASSLSALDEQYF.

V and J are TRBV11-3 and TRBJ2-3; a weak D match, TRBD2 (5 bases). V was pared by 2 bases and J by 0 bases, with 9 bases between. Per germline, CDR1 SGHNT and CDR2 YENEEA. This CDR3 region has 15 residues. CDR3 protein: CASSLSGKSTDTQYF. The CDR3 coding sequence is TGTGCCAGCAGCTTATCGGGAAAGAGCACAGATACGCAGTATTTT. Variable domain in full (rest from reference TRBV11-3 and TRBJ2-3): EAGVVQSPRYKIIEKKQPVAFWCNPISGHNTLYWYLQNLGQGPELLIRYENEEAVDDSQLPKDRFSAERLKGVDSTLKIQPAELGDSAVYLCASSLSGKSTDTQYFGPGTRLTVL.

The chain recombines TRBV5-1 with TRBJ2-3; 8 positions agree with TRBD2. V dropped 5 bases and J dropped 5; count of bases not matched to a gene: 7. CDR1 and CDR2 from the germline V gene are SGHRS and YFSETQ. The CDR3 loop spans 14 amino acids. The CDR3 DNA reads TGCGCCAGCAGTTTAGCGGGGTGGCTAGATACGCAGTATTTT. Translated, it gives CASSLAGWLDTQYF.

The rearrangement links TRBV19 to TRBJ2-2; D may be TRBD1 (6 bases). Germline V gene sequence: CDR1 LNHDA, CDR2 SQIVND (reference sequence). V was trimmed by 9 bases and J by 0 bases, leaving 11 bases between them. There are 14 residues in the CDR3. CDR3 in DNA: TGTGCCAGCAAGGACAGCCCGAACACCGGGGAGCTGTTTTTT. Residues: CASKDSPNTGELFF.

The rearrangement joins TRBV7-2 to TRBJ2-7, with 12 bases fitting TRBD2. V dropped 1 base and J dropped 9; count of bases not matched to a gene: 4. There are 14 residues in the CDR3. Germline CDR1 is SGHTA and CDR2 is FQGNSA. CDR3 nucleotide sequence: TGTGCCAGCAGCTTAGGGACTAGCGGGACGCGGCAGTACTTC. As protein: CASSLGTSGTRQYF.

J is TRBJ2-7 and V is TRBV27, with 9 nucleotides matching TRBD2. This CDR3 spans 15 amino acids. V shed 5 bases, J shed 6 bases, and the junction held 11 bases outside the gene matches. Germline V gene data show CDR1 as MNHEY and CDR2 as SMNVEV (reference sequence). This CDR3 is CASSGRGRVMGEQYF. CDR3 nucleotides: TGTGCCAGCAGTGGCCGCGGGAGGGTAATGGGCGAGCAGTACTTC.

The chain combines TRBV6-1 with TRBJ1-5; TRBD1 agrees at 7 bases. The CDR3 consists of 14 residues. After removal of 6 bases from V and 4 bases from J, the junction contained 6 bases not matched to a gene. Germline CDR1 reads MNHNS; CDR2 reads SASEGT. This CDR3 reads CASSELQGNQPQHF. The CDR3, as DNA: TGTGCCAGCAGCGAACTACAGGGGAATCAGCCCCAGCATTTT.

The rearrangement joins TRBV12-2 to TRBJ1-5; whether TRBD1, the table's D call, matches the DNA was not checked. TRBV12-2 is shown as a pseudogene. The CDR3 sequence is 14 residues long. This CDR3 is CASRLAQGGQPQHF. In nucleotides, the CDR3 is TGTGCAAGTCGCTTAGCCCAGGGTGGACAGCCCCAGCATTTT.

The chain is built from TRBV19 and TRBJ2-3; the D is unclear. Germline V gene sequence: CDR1 LNHDA, CDR2 SQIVND (reference sequence). V gave up 1 base and J gave up 0 bases, with 5 bases separating them. The CDR3 contains 14 residues. The CDR3 DNA reads as TGTGCCAGTAGTATAGTTCTTAGCACAGATACGCAGTATTTT. This encodes CASSIVLSTDTQYF. The full variable domain, its missing parts supplied by reference TRBV19 and TRBJ2-3, is DGGITQSPKYLFRKEGQNVTLSCEQNLNHDAMYWYRQDPGQGLRLIYYSQIVNDFQKGDIAEGYSVSREKKESFPLTVTSAQKNPTAFYLCASSIVLSTDTQYFGPGTRLTVL.

The table lists this clone with a count of one. The chain joins TRBV5-1 to TRBJ2-2, with D possibly matching TRBD2 (6 bases). V was cut by 0 bases and J by 4 bases, with 10 bases left in between. CDR3 size: 15 residues. CDR1 and CDR2 (germline): SGHRS, YFSETQ. The CDR3 DNA reads as TGCGCCAGCAGCTTGGGACCCGGGAGCACCGGGGAGCTGTTTTTT. Its protein is CASSLGPGSTGELFF.

The V and J genes are TRBV15 and TRBJ1-3; no firm D call. The CDR3 has 17 amino acids. The V gene's germline CDR1 is LNHNV and CDR2 YYDKDF (reference sequence). With 0 bases removed from V and 2 bases from J, the gap between germline ends came to 14 bases. CDR3 sequence reads: CATSRESLTSAGNTIYF. The CDR3 bases are TGTGCCACCAGCAGAGAGAGTTTGACATCGGCTGGAAACACCATATATTTT.

This chain connects TRBV7-8 to TRBJ1-1, with 7 nucleotides matching TRBD1. Trimming removed 3 bases from V and 1 base from J; junction bases left unmatched: 5. The CDR3 consists of 15 residues. Germline V gene sequence: CDR1 SGHVS, CDR2 FQNEAQ. CDR3 amino acids: CASSLAGTANTEAFF. Written as DNA, the CDR3 is TGTGCCAGCAGCTTGGCCGGGACAGCGAACACTGAAGCTTTCTTT. The full variable domain, its missing parts supplied by reference TRBV7-8 and TRBJ1-1, is GAGVSQSPRYKVAKRGQDVALRCDPISGHVSLFWYQQALGQGPEFLTYFQNEAQLDKSGLPSDRFFAERPEGSVSTLKIQRTQQEDSAVYLCASSLAGTANTEAFFGQGTRLTVV.

The rearrangement links TRBV2 to TRBJ1-1, with 11 bases fitting TRBD1. The V and J ends lost 10 bases and 4 bases, in that order; junction bases with no gene match: 11. Germline V gene data show CDR1 as SNHLY and CDR2 as FYNNEI. CDR3 length equals 15 residues. The CDR3: CATPGTGGLPTEAFF. DNA for the CDR3: TGTGCCACCCCGGGGACAGGGGGTCTTCCCACTGAAGCTTTCTTT.

J is TRBJ2-7 and V is TRBV6-6; 8 bases match TRBD1. Germline trimming cut 0 bases from V and 5 bases from J; bases unmatched to any gene: 0. This CDR3 spans 13 amino acids. Germline lookup yields CDR1 MNHNY and CDR2 SVGAGI (reference sequence). The DNA for the CDR3 is TGTGCCAGCAGTTACTCGGACAGGGACGAGCAGTACTTC. Translating it yields CASSYSDRDEQYF.